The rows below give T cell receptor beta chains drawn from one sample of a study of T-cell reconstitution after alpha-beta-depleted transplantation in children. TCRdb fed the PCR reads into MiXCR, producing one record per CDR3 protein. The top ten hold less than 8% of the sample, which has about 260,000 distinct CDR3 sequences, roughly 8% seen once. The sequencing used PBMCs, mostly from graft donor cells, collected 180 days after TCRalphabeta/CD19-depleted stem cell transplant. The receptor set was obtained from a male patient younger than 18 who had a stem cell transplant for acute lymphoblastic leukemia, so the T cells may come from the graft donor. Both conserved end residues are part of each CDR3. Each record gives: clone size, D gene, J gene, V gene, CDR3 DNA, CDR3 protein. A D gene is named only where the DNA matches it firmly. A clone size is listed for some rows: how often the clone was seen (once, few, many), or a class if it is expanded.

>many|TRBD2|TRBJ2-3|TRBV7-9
TGTGCCAGCAGCCCTACTAGCGGGAGGGCGGTTGATACGCAGTATTTT
CASSPTSGRAVDTQYF
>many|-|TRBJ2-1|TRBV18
TGTGCCAGCTCACCATTAAGCTACAATGAGCAGTTCTTC
CASSPLSYNEQFF
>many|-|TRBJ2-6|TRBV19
TGTGCCAGTAGTATACGTCCGAGGGTCGAAGGGGCCAACGTCCTGACTTTC
CASSIRPRVEGANVLTF
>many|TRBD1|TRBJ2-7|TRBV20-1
TGCAGTGCTAGAGATGTAACAAGGGACAGGGCCAACGAGCAGTACTTC
CSARDVTRDRANEQYF
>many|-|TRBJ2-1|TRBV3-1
TGTGCCAGCAGCCATCTACAGGGAGGTGAGCAGTTCTTC
CASSHLQGGEQFF
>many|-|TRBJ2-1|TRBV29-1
TGCAGCGTTCTCGGCGGGGCGATCTACAATGAGCAGTTCTTC
CSVLGGAIYNEQFF
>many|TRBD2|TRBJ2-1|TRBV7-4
TGTGCCAGCACCCTTAGGACTAGGGGATGCAATGAGCAGTTCTTC
CASTLRTRGCNEQFF
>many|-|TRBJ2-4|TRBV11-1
TGTGCCAGCAGCCCTAGAGGGGTAGGGGCGTTGGAGGCCAAAAACATTCAGTACTTC
CASSPRGVGALEAKNIQYF
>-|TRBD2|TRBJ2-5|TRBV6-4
TGTGCCAGCAGTAGGATAGCGGGAGAGAGAGTGGAGACCCAGTACTTC
CASSRIAGERVETQYF
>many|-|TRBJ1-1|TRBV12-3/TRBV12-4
TGTGCCAGCAGTTTAGCGGGGACACCGAACACTGAAGCTTTCTTT
CASSLAGTPNTEAFF
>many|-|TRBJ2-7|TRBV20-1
TGCAGTGCTAGAGATTTTACTATCTCCTACGAGCAGTACTTC
CSARDFTISYEQYF
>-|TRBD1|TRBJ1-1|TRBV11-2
TGTGCCAGCAGCTCTGGGCAGACAGGGAAAGAGAACACTGAAGCTTTCTTT
CASSSGQTGKENTEAFF
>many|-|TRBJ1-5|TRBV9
TGTGCCAGCAGCCCACTGTCAGGGCAAGCCAATCAGCCCCAGCATTTT
CASSPLSGQANQPQHF
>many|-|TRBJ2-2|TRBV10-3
TGTGCCATCAGTGAGGGAGGGGTGTACACCGGGGAGCTGTTTTTT
CAISEGGVYTGELFF
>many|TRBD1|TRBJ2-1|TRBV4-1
TGCGCCAGCAGGCCAGGGGGCACGGGCAATGAGCAGTTCTTC
CASRPGGTGNEQFF
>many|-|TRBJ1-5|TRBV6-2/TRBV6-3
TGTGCCAGCAGGCCCCTGTGGGGCCTAAATCAGCCCCAGCATTTT
CASRPLWGLNQPQHF
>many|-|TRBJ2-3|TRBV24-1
TGTGCCACCAGTGACACGCGGGGTTCAGATACGCAGTATTTT
CATSDTRGSDTQYF
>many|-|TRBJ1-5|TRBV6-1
TGTGCCAGCAGCCAGGGGACGGGAAGTAGCAATCAGCCCCAGCATTTT
CASSQGTGSSNQPQHF
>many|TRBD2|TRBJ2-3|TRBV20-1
TGCAGTGCTGTTAGCGGGGGGCCTTGGACAGATACGCAGTATTTT
CSAVSGGPWTDTQYF
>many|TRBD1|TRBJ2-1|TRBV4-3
TGCGCCAGCAGCCAAGGGGAGACAGGGGGCAATGAGCAGTTCTTC
CASSQGETGGNEQFF
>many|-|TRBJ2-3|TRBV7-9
TGTGCCAGCAGCTTAGAGGCGGGGCCCTTCACAGATACGCAGTATTTT
CASSLEAGPFTDTQYF
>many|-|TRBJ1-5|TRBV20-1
TGCAGTGCTAGAGAGGTGAATCAGCCCCAGCATTTT
CSAREVNQPQHF
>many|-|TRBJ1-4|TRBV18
TGTGCCAGCTTCCGGGGTTCTAATGAAAAACTGTTTTTT
CASFRGSNEKLFF
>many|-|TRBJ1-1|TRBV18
TGTGCCAGCTCACCAATTCAGGGCGGCTCTGAAGCTTTCTTT
CASSPIQGGSEAFF
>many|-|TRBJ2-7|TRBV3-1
TGTGCCAGCAGTCCCAGGGGGACTACATCGAAGCAGTACTTC
CASSPRGTTSKQYF